This TCR beta chain was sequenced in a study of circulating and synovial CD4+ cells in juvenile arthritis. Study-wide results and limits: The pathogenic-like versus bulk T cell difference escaped Vbeta family analysis.

CDR3 length: 13 amino acids. Unmatched junction bases numbered 0, after V lost 1 base and J lost 6 bases. Looked up from germline, CDR1 is MNHEY and CDR2 is SMNVEV (reference sequence). The protocol was immunoSEQ multiplex PCR, while the TCRdb copy is restricted to in-frame clones and leaves out a portion. Altogether some 33,000 clones are present, just under 95% being singletons, with the ten largest covering less than 0.8%. A word on this clone: Antigen specificity is unknown.

Sequenced sample: CD4+ T cells from blood. This clonotype was obtained from a human donor with juvenile idiopathic arthritis. The chain joins TRBV27 to TRBJ1-2; the match to TRBD1 covers 9 bases. The CDR3 loop reads CASSLWTGDGYTF. The CDR3 DNA reads TGTGCCAGCAGTTTATGGACAGGGGATGGCTACACCTTC.